The 32 T cell receptor beta chains below were found in one sample sequenced in a study of shared clonotypes between healthy human individuals. Method: immunoSEQ multiplex PCR; TCRdb's copy keeps in-frame clones and lacks some. The sample includes about 2.4 million clones, approximately 92% of them seen just once. The sample was naive CD4+ T cells sorted from blood. The sample's subset: CD45RA+ positively selected. These receptors all stem from a young man in good health.

The CDR3 reads CASSPKGQGYGYTF. CDR3 in DNA: TGTGCCAGCAGCCCGAAGGGACAGGGCTATGGCTACACCTTC. This chain uses TRBV7-3 with TRBJ1-2, with 9 bases that match TRBD1. The junction had 5 bases not matched to a gene; V was cut back by 5 bases and J by 4 bases. The CDR3 sequence is 14 residues long. Germline V gene data show CDR1 as SGHTA and CDR2 as FQGTGA.

The V gene is TRBV4-1, the J gene TRBJ2-1; weak D call: TRBD2 (7 bases). CDR1 is MGHRA and CDR2 is YSYEKL in the germline V gene. This CDR3 has 18 residues. Trimming left V 0 bases short and J 0 bases short, with 15 bases between. This CDR3 reads CASSQDVVRGASYNEQFF. CDR3 sequence (DNA): TGCGCCAGCAGCCAAGATGTGGTTCGGGGGGCCTCCTACAATGAGCAGTTCTTC.

As to this clone: This same CDR3 is encoded by further DNA sequences in the sample. The V and J genes are TRBV25-1 and TRBJ2-1; TRBD1 agrees at 7 bases. The CDR3 totals 14 residues. Trimming cost V 3 bases and J 4 bases; bases outside gene matches: 3. Germline-derived CDR1 and CDR2 are MGHDK and SYGVNS. CDR3 residues: CASSEWDSYNEQFF. The CDR3 region has the DNA TGTGCCAGCAGTGAGTGGGACAGTTACAATGAGCAGTTCTTC. Variable domain in full (rest from reference TRBV25-1 and TRBJ2-1): EADIYQTPRYLVIGTGKKITLECSQTMGHDKMYWYQQDPGMELHLIHYSYGVNSTEKGDLSSESTVSRIRTEHFPLTLESARPSHTSQYLCASSEWDSYNEQFFGPGTRLTVL.

This chain uses TRBV4-1 with TRBJ2-3, with 7 bases that match TRBD1. The ends lost 1 base at V and 2 bases at J; junction bases unmatched: 3. The CDR3 runs to 15 residues. Germline V gene data show CDR1 as MGHRA and CDR2 as YSYEKL. As DNA, the CDR3 is TGCGCCAGCAGCCAAGGGGACAGAATCACAGATACGCAGTATTTT. Its translation: CASSQGDRITDTQYF.

CDR3 DNA sequence: TGTGCCAGCAGCCGCGGAGGGGACACAGATACGCAGTATTTT. It encodes CASSRGGDTDTQYF. The chain joins TRBV6-6 to TRBJ2-3; tentative D call: TRBD2 (6 bases). From germline, CDR1 is MNHNY and CDR2 SVGAGI (reference sequence). V lost 6 bases and J lost 2, with 12 bases in between. The length of the CDR3 is 14 residues.

The V call is TRBV21-1, the J call TRBJ2-4. TRBV21-1 is listed as a pseudogene. CDR3 length: 18 residues. The CDR3 DNA sequence: TGTGCCAGCAGCAAAGAGTGGATGGTCCTTAAAGCCAAAAACATTCAGTACTTC. The encoded protein is CASSKEWMVLKAKNIQYF.

The genes are TRBV19 and TRBJ2-3; D is perhaps TRBD2 (6 bases). Germline values: CDR1 LNHDA, CDR2 SQIVND (reference sequence). The V end lost 7 bases, the J end lost 1 base, and 18 bases lay between the germline ends. The CDR3 is made up of 16 amino acids. This CDR3 reads CASNPIRRVGTDTQYF. CDR3 DNA: TGTGCCAGTAATCCAATCAGGAGGGTTGGCACAGATACGCAGTATTTT.

The chain combines TRBV6-1 with TRBJ1-4; TRBD1 aligns across 10 bases. Germline CDR1 MNHNS, CDR2 SASEGT. The CDR3 is 14 residues long. The junction had 5 bases not matched to a gene; V was cut back by 6 bases and J by 7 bases. CDR3 DNA: TGTGCCAGCAGGCCCGGACAGGGGGGTGAAAAACTGTTTTTT. Its protein product is CASRPGQGGEKLFF.

The rearrangement uses TRBV30 and TRBJ1-2; D possibly corresponds to TRBD1 (5 bases). This CDR3 is 12 amino acids long. Trimming took off 3 bases at V and 7 bases at J, with 12 bases between the two ends. Germline V gene lookup returns CDR1 GTSNPN and CDR2 SVGIG (reference sequence). The CDR3 coding sequence is TGTGCCTGGAGGGGGGGTTTGGGTGGCTACACCTTC. Its translation: CAWRGGLGGYTF.

The chain employs TRBV19 and TRBJ1-2; D perhaps matches TRBD1 (5 bases). Germline V gene sequence: CDR1 LNHDA, CDR2 SQIVND (reference sequence). CDR3 length: 14 residues. Trimming stripped 3 bases from V and 7 bases from J, with 15 bases between. CDR3 nucleotide sequence: TGTGCCAGTAGTATGGGCCCGGGACCACGTGGCTACACCTTC. Translation gives CASSMGPGPRGYTF.

This sequence joins TRBV30 and TRBJ1-4, with 8 bases aligning to TRBD1. V lost 4 bases to trimming and J lost 5 bases; unmatched junction nucleotides: 6. This CDR3 has 14 amino acids. Germline CDR1 and CDR2: GTSNPN and SVGIG (reference sequence). The CDR3 bases are TGTGCCTGGAAAACCAGGGGGCAAAATGAAAAACTGTTTTTT. It translates to CAWKTRGQNEKLFF.

The chain joins TRBV15 to TRBJ2-1; 8 bases agree with TRBD2. The CDR3 consists of 14 residues. V lost 0 bases and J lost 10; bases outside the gene matches: 5. CDR1 and CDR2 (germline): LNHNV, YYDKDF (reference sequence). CDR3 region: CATSRDRLAWEQFF. As DNA, the CDR3 is TGTGCCACCAGCAGAGATAGACTAGCGTGGGAGCAGTTCTTC.

The chain recombines TRBV6-6 with TRBJ2-7; the D gene is possibly TRBD2 (5 bases). CDR1 is MNHNY and CDR2 is SVGAGI in the germline V gene (reference sequence). The germline V and J ends were trimmed by 8 bases and 4 bases, with 24 bases remaining between them. CDR3 length: 16 residues. The CDR3 loop is CASLSALGLNLYEQYF. The CDR3 DNA is TGTGCCAGCCTCAGTGCCTTAGGACTGAACCTTTACGAGCAGTACTTC.

The chain recombines TRBV7-9 with TRBJ2-3; 10 nucleotides match TRBD1. Trimming cost V 3 bases and J 1 base; bases outside gene matches: 4. Germline V gives CDR1 SEHNR, CDR2 FQNEAQ (reference sequence). The CDR3 runs 16 residues. CDR3 in amino acids: CASSLIGTGGTDTQYF. For the CDR3, the DNA is TGTGCCAGCAGCTTGATCGGGACAGGGGGCACAGATACGCAGTATTTT.

This clone has only one observation. V gene TRBV10-3 combines with J gene TRBJ1-5; D unclear. The V end was cut by 2 bases, the J end by 2 bases, with 7 bases between. CDR3 length: 14 amino acids. Germline V lookup: CDR1 ENHRY, CDR2 SYGVKD. CDR3 sequence reads: CAISEGSRNQPQHF. CDR3 coding DNA: TGTGCCATCAGTGAGGGGTCCCGCAATCAGCCCCAGCATTTT.

CDR3 residues: CASSFRGKSTDTQYF. The CDR3 DNA reads as TGTGCCAGCAGTTTCAGGGGCAAGAGCACAGATACGCAGTATTTT. V gene TRBV28 combines with J gene TRBJ2-3, with D tentatively TRBD1 (6 bases). Trimming removed 3 bases from V and 0 bases from J, with 10 bases in between. The germline V gene has CDR1 MDHEN and CDR2 SYDVKM. This CDR3 comprises 15 residues.

The chain uses TRBV2 and TRBJ1-6, with D tentatively TRBD1 (5 bases). V was cut by 2 bases and J by 1 base, with 15 bases left in between. The CDR3 length is 18 residues. Germline V gene lookup returns CDR1 SNHLY and CDR2 FYNNEI. The CDR3 DNA follows: TGTGCCAGCAGTGAAAACGGACGGAAGGGGTCCTATAATTCACCCCTCCACTTT. Amino acid sequence: CASSENGRKGSYNSPLHF.

The count of this clone is one. This sequence joins TRBV7-2 and TRBJ1-2; 8 positions match TRBD1. This CDR3 contains 13 residues. V trimming: 4 bases; J trimming: 7 bases; junction bases outside the gene matches: 5. Germline loops: CDR1 SGHTA, CDR2 FQGNSA. DNA of the CDR3: TGTGCCAGCAGCTCGGACAGGGCAAGTGGCTACACCTTC. This gives the protein CASSSDRASGYTF.

The chain couples TRBV29-1 to TRBJ2-3, with a possible D match to TRBD1 (6 bases). This CDR3 spans 13 amino acids. The germline V gene has CDR1 SQVTM and CDR2 ANQGSEA. V lost 7 bases and J 1 base, leaving 12 bases between the germline ends. The CDR3 DNA follows: TGCAGCGCGATAAAGGGGGGCACAGATACGCAGTATTTT. It specifies CSAIKGGTDTQYF.

The chain recombines TRBV2 with TRBJ2-2; D unresolved. Germline loops: CDR1 SNHLY, CDR2 FYNNEI. The CDR3 is 11 amino acids. Trimming took 4 bases from V and 13 from J, leaving 10 bases between them. CDR3 nucleotides: TGTGCCAGCAGTGCGTCCTGGGGGCTGTTTTTT. Translated: CASSASWGLFF. Full variable domain (rest looked up from reference TRBV2 and TRBJ2-2): EPEVTQTPSHQVTQMGQEVILRCVPISNHLYFYWYRQILGQKVEFLVSFYNNEISEKSEIFDDQFSVERPDGSNFTLKIRSTKLEDSAMYFCASSASWGLFFGEGSRLTVL.

The CDR3, as DNA: TGTGCCAGCAGTTACCGGACGGTAGTAGGCACTGAAGCTTTCTTT. Encoded protein: CASSYRTVVGTEAFF. The gene calls are TRBV6-6 and TRBJ1-1; no clear D gene. Germline V lookup: CDR1 MNHNY, CDR2 SVGAGI (reference sequence). The V end lost 2 bases, the J end lost 4 bases, and 14 bases lay between the germline ends. This CDR3 region has 15 residues.

This clone occurred once. The chain couples TRBV5-1 to TRBJ1-4, with 9 bases aligning to TRBD1. This CDR3 region has 15 residues. Germline assignment: CDR1 SGHRS and CDR2 YFSETQ. With V trimmed by 4 bases and J by 5 bases, 6 bases remained unmatched. The CDR3: CASSRQGDENEKLFF. The CDR3 coding sequence is TGCGCCAGCAGCCGACAGGGGGACGAAAATGAAAAACTGTTTTTT. The full variable domain, with the rest looked up from reference TRBV5-1 and TRBJ1-4, is KAGVTQTPRYLIKTRGQQVTLSCSPISGHRSVSWYQQTPGQGLQFLFEYFSETQRNKGNFPGRFSGRQFSNSRSEMNVSTLELGDSALYLCASSRQGDENEKLFFGSGTQLSVL.

The V gene is TRBV6-1, the J gene TRBJ1-3; D gene unclear. From germline, CDR1 is MNHNS and CDR2 SASEGT. The CDR3 totals 16 residues. The ends were cut back, 0 bases at V and 0 bases at J, with 9 bases in the middle. The CDR3 region is CASSEAPTHSGNTIYF. The CDR3 DNA reads TGTGCCAGCAGTGAAGCGCCGACACACTCTGGAAACACCATATATTTT.

The rearrangement uses TRBV6-5 and TRBJ2-7, with 8 bases aligning to TRBD1. This CDR3 spans 15 amino acids. In germline, CDR1 is MNHEY, CDR2 SVGAGI. Trimming at V came to 4 bases and at J to 2 bases, leaving 7 bases not matched to a gene. CDR3 protein: CASSSGQVGPYEQYF. DNA for the CDR3: TGTGCCAGCAGTTCGGGACAGGTGGGGCCCTACGAGCAGTACTTC.

This clone was observed once. The V gene is TRBV6-5, the J gene TRBJ2-7; D is uncertain. In germline, CDR1 is MNHEY, CDR2 SVGAGI. V shed 5 bases and J shed 6 bases, with 8 bases lying between them. This CDR3 contains 11 residues. The CDR3 DNA reads as TGTGCCAGCAGTACGACGGGCGAGCAGTACTTC. It specifies CASSTTGEQYF.

The rearrangement links TRBV5-4 to TRBJ2-5; no firm D call. The V gene's germline CDR1 is SGHNT and CDR2 YYREEE (reference sequence). The V end lost 0 bases, the J end lost 5 bases, and 11 bases lay between the germline ends. The CDR3 contains 14 residues. CDR3 in DNA: TGTGCCAGCAGCTTGGGGGTTCTGCGGGAGACCCAGTACTTC. Its translation is CASSLGVLRETQYF.

This chain links TRBV15 with TRBJ1-4; perhaps TRBD1 as D (6 bases). The CDR3 totals 15 residues. The germline V gene has CDR1 LNHNV and CDR2 YYDKDF (reference sequence). Trimming left V 2 bases short and J 8 bases short, with 15 bases between. The CDR3 spells CATSRTPGHREKLFF. CDR3 in DNA: TGTGCCACCAGCAGAACACCGGGACATCGGGAAAAACTGTTTTTT.

The chain joins TRBV4-1 to TRBJ1-2, with a tentative D call TRBD1 (5 bases). The CDR3 has 14 amino acids. The V end lost 5 bases, the J end lost 7 bases, and 17 bases lay between the germline ends. CDR1 and CDR2 from the germline V gene are MGHRA and YSYEKL. The DNA of the CDR3 is TGCGCCAGCAGCAATCTAACAGGAATGACTGGCTACACCTTC. Its translation: CASSNLTGMTGYTF.

The chain recombines TRBV2 with TRBJ2-2; D possibly uses TRBD1 or TRBD2 (6 bases each). CDR3 length: 16 amino acids. The germline V and J ends were trimmed by 4 bases and 6 bases, with 18 bases remaining between them. Germline lookup yields CDR1 SNHLY and CDR2 FYNNEI. CDR3 region: CASSVKGGAGAGELFF. Here the CDR3 DNA reads TGTGCCAGCAGTGTAAAGGGGGGCGCTGGGGCCGGGGAGCTGTTTTTT.

The sample holds one count of this clone. The chain combines TRBV7-2 with TRBJ2-5; TRBD2 is a possible D gene (5 bases). Trimming pared 1 base from V and 3 bases from J, leaving 9 bases between. Germline V gene lookup returns CDR1 SGHTA and CDR2 FQGNSA. The CDR3 is 14 amino acids. Here the CDR3 reads CASSLGGAEETQYF. The CDR3 bases are TGTGCCAGCAGCTTAGGGGGAGCGGAAGAGACCCAGTACTTC.

The gene calls are TRBV6-5 and TRBJ2-5, with D perhaps matching TRBD1 (6 bases). The V gene's germline CDR1 is MNHEY and CDR2 SVGAGI. This CDR3 has 14 residues. Trimming pared 6 bases from V and 1 base from J, leaving 12 bases between. The CDR3 reads CASSHGQLQETQYF. The CDR3 DNA sequence: TGTGCCAGCAGCCACGGACAGCTCCAAGAGACCCAGTACTTC.

The genes are TRBV30 and TRBJ2-1; maybe TRBD2 (5 bases). V was pared by 4 bases and J by 10 bases, with 17 bases between. CDR1 is GTSNPN, CDR2 SVGIG, per germline (reference sequence). The CDR3 has 13 amino acids. For the CDR3, the DNA is TGTGCCTGGAATTCGAGGGTGGGTTTCGAGCAGTTCTTC. Its translation: CAWNSRVGFEQFF.